What follows are 5 T cell receptor beta chains derived from one specimen sequenced in a study of cytomegalovirus exposure and HLA in healthy donors. Vbeta (60) and Jbeta (13) primers were used in the PCR. The table came from immunoSEQ multiplex PCR; TCRdb's copy has only in-frame clones and leaves some out. This sample's clone table lists about 190,000 clones. Sequenced material: PBMCs. All receptors derive from a young man in good health and CMV-seronegative.

The CDR3 bases are TGTGCCAGCAGCCAAGACGGAGTCCTCTCCACCTCCTACAATGAGCAGTTCTTC. As protein: CASSQDGVLSTSYNEQFF. This chain links TRBV4-2 with TRBJ2-1; D unresolved. Trimming removed 0 bases from V and 0 bases from J, with 15 bases in between. CDR1 is LGHNA and CDR2 is YNFKEQ in the germline V gene. The CDR3 is 18 amino acids.

The V and J genes are TRBV7-9 and TRBJ2-1, with a possible D match to TRBD2 (6 bases). V dropped 5 bases and J dropped 3 bases, with 20 bases sitting between them. Germline V gene data show CDR1 as SEHNR and CDR2 as FQNEAQ (reference sequence). The CDR3 has 17 residues. Written as DNA, the CDR3 is TGTGCCAGCAGCCCCCCCGGAGGAGGGAGGAACTACAATGAGCAGTTCTTC. This codes for CASSPPGGGRNYNEQFF.

The genes are TRBV14 and TRBJ2-1, with TRBD1 as a possible D gene (5 bases). Between the trimmed V and J ends, which lost 2 bases and 5 bases, there was a span of 13 bases. The germline CDR1 and CDR2 sequences are SGHDN and FVKESK. This CDR3 is built from 15 residues. Here the CDR3 DNA reads TGTGCCAGCAGCCAACTAAGGGGCCCCCACAATGAGCAGTTCTTC. This sequence encodes CASSQLRGPHNEQFF.

The chain has TRBV28 and TRBJ2-1; TRBD2 might be the D (5 bases). From germline, CDR1 is MDHEN and CDR2 SYDVKM. The CDR3 contains 14 residues. The ends were cut back, 3 bases at V and 4 bases at J, with 10 bases in the middle. CDR3 coding DNA: TGTGCCAGCAGTTTTCCGGGGATTTACAATGAGCAGTTCTTC. This gives the protein CASSFPGIYNEQFF.

The chain employs TRBV6-6 and TRBJ1-5, with 10 bases fitting TRBD1. This CDR3 is 16 amino acids long. Trimming cost V 5 bases and J 2 bases; bases outside gene matches: 6. Germline CDR1 reads MNHNY; CDR2 reads SVGAGI (reference sequence). CDR3 sequence (DNA): TGTGCCAGCAGTACGGGACAGGGGACGGGCAATCAGCCCCAGCATTTT. Its translation is CASSTGQGTGNQPQHF.